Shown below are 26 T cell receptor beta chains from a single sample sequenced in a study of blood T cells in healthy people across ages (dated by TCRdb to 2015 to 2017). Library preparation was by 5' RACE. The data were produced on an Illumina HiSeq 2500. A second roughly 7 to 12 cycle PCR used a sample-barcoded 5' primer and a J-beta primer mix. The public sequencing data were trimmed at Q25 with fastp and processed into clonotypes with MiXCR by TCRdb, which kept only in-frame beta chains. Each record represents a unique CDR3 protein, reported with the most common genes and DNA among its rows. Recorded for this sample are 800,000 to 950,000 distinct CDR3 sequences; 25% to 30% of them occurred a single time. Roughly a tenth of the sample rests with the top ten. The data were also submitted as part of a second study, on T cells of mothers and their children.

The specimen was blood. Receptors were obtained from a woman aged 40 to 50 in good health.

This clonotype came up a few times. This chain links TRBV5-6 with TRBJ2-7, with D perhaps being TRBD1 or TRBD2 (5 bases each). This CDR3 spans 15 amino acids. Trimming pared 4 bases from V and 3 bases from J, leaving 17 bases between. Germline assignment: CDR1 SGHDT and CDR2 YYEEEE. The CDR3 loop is CASSDGKGRFYEQYF. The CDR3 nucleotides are TGTGCCAGCAGCGACGGGAAGGGACGGTTCTACGAGCAGTACTTC.

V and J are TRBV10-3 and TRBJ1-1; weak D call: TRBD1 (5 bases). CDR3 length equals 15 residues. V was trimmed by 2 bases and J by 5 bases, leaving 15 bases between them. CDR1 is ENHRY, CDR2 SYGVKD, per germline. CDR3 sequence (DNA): TGTGCCATCAGTGAGAGGGGCCAGGGAGGAACTGAAGCTTTCTTT. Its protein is CAISERGQGGTEAFF.

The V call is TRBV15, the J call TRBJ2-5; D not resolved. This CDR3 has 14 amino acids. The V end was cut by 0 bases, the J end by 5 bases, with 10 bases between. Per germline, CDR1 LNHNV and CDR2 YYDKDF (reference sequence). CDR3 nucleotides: TGTGCCACCAGCAGAGATCAGACCCCGGAGACCCAGTACTTC. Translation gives CATSRDQTPETQYF.

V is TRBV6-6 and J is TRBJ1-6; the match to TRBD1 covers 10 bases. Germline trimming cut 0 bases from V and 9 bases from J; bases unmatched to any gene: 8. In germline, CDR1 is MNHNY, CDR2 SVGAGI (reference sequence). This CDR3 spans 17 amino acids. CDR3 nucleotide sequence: TGTGCCAGCAGTTACTCGATGGGACAGGGGAGAGGTTCACCCCTCCACTTT. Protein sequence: CASSYSMGQGRGSPLHF.

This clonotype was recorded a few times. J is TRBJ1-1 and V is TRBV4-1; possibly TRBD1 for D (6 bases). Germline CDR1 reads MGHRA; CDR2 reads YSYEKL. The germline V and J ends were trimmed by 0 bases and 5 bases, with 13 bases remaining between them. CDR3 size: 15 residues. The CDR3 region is CASSQEAGARTEAFF. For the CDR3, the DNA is TGCGCCAGCAGCCAAGAAGCGGGGGCAAGAACTGAAGCTTTCTTT.

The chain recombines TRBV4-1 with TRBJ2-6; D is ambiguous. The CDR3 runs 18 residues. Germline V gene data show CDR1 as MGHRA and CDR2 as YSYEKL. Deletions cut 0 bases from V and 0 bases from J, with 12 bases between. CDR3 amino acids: CASSQDPTIYSGANVLTF. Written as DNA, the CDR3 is TGCGCCAGCAGCCAAGATCCCACCATCTACTCTGGGGCCAACGTCCTGACTTTC.

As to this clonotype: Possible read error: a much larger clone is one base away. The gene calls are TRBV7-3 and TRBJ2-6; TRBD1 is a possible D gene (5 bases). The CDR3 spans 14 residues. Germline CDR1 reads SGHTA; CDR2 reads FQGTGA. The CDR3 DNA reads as TGTGCCAGCAGCAACCCACCTGGGGCCAACGTCCGGACTTTC. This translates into CASSNPPGANVRTF. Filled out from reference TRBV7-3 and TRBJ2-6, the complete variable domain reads GAGVSQTPSNKVTEKGKYVELRCDPISGHTALYWYRQSLGQGPEFLIYFQGTGAADDSGLPNDRFFAVRPEGSVSTLKIQRTERGDSAVYLCASSNPPGANVRTFGAGSRLTVL.

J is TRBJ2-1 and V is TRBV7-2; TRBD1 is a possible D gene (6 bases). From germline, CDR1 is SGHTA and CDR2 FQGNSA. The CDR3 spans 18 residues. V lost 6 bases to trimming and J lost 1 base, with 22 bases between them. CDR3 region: CASSFRPSRDISYNEQFF. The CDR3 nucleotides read TGTGCCAGCAGTTTCCGGCCTAGTCGGGACATTTCCTACAATGAGCAGTTCTTC.

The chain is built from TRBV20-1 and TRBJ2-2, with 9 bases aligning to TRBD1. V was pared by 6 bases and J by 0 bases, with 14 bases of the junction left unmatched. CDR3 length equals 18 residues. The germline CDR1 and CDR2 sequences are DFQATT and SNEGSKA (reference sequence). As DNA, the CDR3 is TGCAGTGCCCCCCCCGGCTACGGACAGGGGACGAACACCGGGGAGCTGTTTTTT. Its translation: CSAPPGYGQGTNTGELFF.

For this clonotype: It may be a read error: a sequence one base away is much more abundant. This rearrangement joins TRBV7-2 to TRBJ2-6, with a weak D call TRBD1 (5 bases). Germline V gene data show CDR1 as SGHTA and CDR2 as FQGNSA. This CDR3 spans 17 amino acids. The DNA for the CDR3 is TGTGCCAGCAGCTTAGAGTCAGGTTGGTCTGGGGCCAACGTCCGGACTTTC. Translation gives CASSLESGWSGANVRTF. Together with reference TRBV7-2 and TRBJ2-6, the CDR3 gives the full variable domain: GAGVSQSPSNKVTEKGKDVELRCDPISGHTALYWYRQSLGQGLEFLIYFQGNSAPDKSGLPSDRFSAERTGGSVSTLTIQRTQQEDSAVYLCASSLESGWSGANVRTFGAGSRLTVL.

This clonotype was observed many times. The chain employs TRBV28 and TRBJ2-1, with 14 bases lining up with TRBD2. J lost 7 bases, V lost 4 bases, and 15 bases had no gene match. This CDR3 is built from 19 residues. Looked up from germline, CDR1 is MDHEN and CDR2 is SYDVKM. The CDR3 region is CASSSFPTTSGGAHNEQFF. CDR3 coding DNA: TGTGCCAGCAGTTCATTCCCTACGACTAGCGGGGGGGCTCATAATGAGCAGTTCTTC.

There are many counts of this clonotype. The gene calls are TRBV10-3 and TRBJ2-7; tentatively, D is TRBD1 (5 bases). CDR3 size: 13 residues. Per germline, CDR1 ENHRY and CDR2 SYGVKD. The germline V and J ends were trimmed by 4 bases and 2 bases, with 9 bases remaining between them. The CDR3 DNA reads TGTGCCATCAGTGCAAGGGGCACCTACGAGCAGTACTTC. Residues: CAISARGTYEQYF.

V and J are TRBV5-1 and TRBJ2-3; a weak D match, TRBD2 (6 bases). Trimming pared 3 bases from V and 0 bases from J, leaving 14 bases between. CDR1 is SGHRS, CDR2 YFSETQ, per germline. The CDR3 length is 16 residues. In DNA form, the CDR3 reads TGCGCCAGCAGCTGGGGACGAGCGGGCAGCACAGATACGCAGTATTTT. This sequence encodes CASSWGRAGSTDTQYF.

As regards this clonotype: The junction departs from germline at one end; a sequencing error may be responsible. The CDR3 bases are TGTGCCGGCAGTGAAGGAATGGGGACAGGGGTGGATGGCTACACCTTC. This encodes CAGSEGMGTGVDGYTF. The chain recombines TRBV6-1 with TRBJ1-2; TRBD1 agrees at 10 bases. Germline V gives CDR1 MNHNS, CDR2 SASEGT. CDR3 length: 16 residues.

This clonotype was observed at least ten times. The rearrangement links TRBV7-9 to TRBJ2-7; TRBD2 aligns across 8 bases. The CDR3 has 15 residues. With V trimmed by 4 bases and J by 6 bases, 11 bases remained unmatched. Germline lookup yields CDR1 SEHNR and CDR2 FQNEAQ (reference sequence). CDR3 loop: CASSSPGLVFSEQYF. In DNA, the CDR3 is TGTGCCAGCAGCTCACCGGGACTAGTATTCAGCGAGCAGTACTTC.

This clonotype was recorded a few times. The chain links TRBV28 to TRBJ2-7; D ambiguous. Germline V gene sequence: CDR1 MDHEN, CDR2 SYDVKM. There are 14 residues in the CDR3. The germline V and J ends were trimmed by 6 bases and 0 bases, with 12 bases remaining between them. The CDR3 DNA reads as TGTGCCAGCAGGGCTTCTGACGGCTCCTACGAGCAGTACTTC. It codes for CASRASDGSYEQYF.

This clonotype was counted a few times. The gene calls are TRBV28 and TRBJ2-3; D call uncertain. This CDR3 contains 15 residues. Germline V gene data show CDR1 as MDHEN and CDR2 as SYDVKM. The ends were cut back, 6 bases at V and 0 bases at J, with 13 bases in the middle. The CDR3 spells CASSYGRASTDTQYF. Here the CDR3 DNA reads TGTGCCAGCAGCTACGGACGGGCAAGCACAGATACGCAGTATTTT.

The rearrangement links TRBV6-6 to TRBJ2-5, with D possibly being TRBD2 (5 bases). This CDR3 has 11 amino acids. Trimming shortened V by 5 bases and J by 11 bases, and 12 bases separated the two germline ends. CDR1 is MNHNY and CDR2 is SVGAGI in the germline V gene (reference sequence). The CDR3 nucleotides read TGTGCCAGCAGTCATTCCTGGGAGCAGTACTTC. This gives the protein CASSHSWEQYF.

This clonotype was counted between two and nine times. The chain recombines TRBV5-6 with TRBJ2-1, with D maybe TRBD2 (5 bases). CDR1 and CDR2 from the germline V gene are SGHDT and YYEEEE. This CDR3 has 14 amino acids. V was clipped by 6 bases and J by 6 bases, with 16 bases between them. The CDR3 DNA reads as TGTGCCAGCACAACAGCGGTCAGGCTCAATGAGCAGTTCTTC. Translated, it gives CASTTAVRLNEQFF.

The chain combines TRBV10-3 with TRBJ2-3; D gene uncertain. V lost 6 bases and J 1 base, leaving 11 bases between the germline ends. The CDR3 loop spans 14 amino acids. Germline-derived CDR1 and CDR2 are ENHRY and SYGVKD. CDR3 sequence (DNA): TGTGCCATCAGCCCGGCAGGTGGCACAGATACGCAGTATTTT. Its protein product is CAISPAGGTDTQYF.

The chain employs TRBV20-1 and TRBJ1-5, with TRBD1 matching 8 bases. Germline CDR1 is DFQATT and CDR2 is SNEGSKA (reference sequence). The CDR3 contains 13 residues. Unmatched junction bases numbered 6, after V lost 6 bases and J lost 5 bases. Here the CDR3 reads CSAREDRDQPQHF. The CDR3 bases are TGCAGTGCCCGAGAGGACAGGGATCAGCCCCAGCATTTT.

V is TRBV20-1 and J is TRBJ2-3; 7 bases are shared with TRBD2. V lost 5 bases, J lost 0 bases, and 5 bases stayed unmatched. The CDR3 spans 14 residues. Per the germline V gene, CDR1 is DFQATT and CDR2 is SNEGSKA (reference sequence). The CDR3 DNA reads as TGCAGTGCTGGAGCGGGGCGGAGCACAGATACGCAGTATTTT. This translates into CSAGAGRSTDTQYF.

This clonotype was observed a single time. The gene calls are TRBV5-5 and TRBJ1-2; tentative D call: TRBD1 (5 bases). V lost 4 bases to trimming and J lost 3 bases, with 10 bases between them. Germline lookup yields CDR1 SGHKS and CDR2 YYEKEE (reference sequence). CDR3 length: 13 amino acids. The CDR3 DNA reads TGTGCCAGCAGCACGAGCAGGGACTATGGCTACACCTTC. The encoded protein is CASSTSRDYGYTF.

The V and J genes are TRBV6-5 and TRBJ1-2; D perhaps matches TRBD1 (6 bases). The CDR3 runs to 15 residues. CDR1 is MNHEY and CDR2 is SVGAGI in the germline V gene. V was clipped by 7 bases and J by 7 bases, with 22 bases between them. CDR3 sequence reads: CASTEGGRRHVGYTF. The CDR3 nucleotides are TGTGCCAGCACCGAGGGGGGCCGGAGGCATGTTGGCTACACCTTC.

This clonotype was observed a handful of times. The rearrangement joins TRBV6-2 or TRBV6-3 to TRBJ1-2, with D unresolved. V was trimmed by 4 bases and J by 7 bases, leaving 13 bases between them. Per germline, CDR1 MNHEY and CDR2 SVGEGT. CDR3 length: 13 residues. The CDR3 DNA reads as TGTGCCAGCAGTTTCACGACACGCTGTGGCTACACCTTC. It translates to CASSFTTRCGYTF.

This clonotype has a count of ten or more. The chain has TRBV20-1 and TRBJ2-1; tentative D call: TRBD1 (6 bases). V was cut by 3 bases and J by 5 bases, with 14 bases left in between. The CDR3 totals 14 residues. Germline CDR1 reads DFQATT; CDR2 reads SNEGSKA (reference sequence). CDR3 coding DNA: TGCAGTGCTAGGCCGGGACACCGAGACAATGAGCAGTTCTTC. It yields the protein CSARPGHRDNEQFF.